This T cell receptor (beta chain) was observed in a study of early T cells in non-severe SARS-CoV-2 infection. Study overall: It was bulk RNA from unsorted whole blood that was sequenced, and the chains were unpaired. The study's findings and limits: In VDJdb matching, anti-spike CD8 responses were favored while private and CD4 specificities went missing.

The TCR library protocol attached unique molecular identifiers to the individual cDNA molecules. TCRdb re-analysed the 5' RACE reads in MiXCR, keeping a single row per CDR3 protein. The table has 75,000 or so distinct CDR3 sequences, over 10% seen once. This clonotype was counted at least ten times. Its specificity is not known. Germline lookup yields CDR1 SGHVS and CDR2 FNYEAQ. The CDR3 length is 15 residues. V lost 1 base and J lost 7, with 15 bases in between. The sample in question was whole blood, obtained at baseline. The rearrangement joins TRBV7-6 to TRBJ2-3; D is possibly TRBD2 (5 bases). The sequence derives from an adult who was a healthcare worker with PCR-confirmed SARS-CoV-2 infection or an uninfected control (not recorded which). This chain's CDR3 is CASSLDLAGRNTQYF. In DNA form, the CDR3 reads TGTGCCAGCAGCTTAGATCTAGCTGGACGTAATACGCAGTATTTT.